This TCR beta chain was profiled in a study of a mutant IDH1 vaccine in newly diagnosed glioma (dated by TCRdb to the early 2020s). Regarding the research as a whole: Vaccination began 4-6 weeks after radiotherapy alone, or alongside temozolomide cycles in the chemotherapy-containing groups. Six visits were used for peripheral blood collection: V03 (baseline), V05, V07, V10, V12 and V13. Prior to enrollment, standard therapy consisting of radiotherapy alone, temozolomide alone, or radiochemotherapy with temozolomide had been administered to patients, with the combination being received by most patients. For exploratory analyses, 25 treated patients had longitudinal TCRB deep sequencing done wherever samples were available. Of the approximately 29 treated patients, around 62% were male and approximately 40% were female, and a mean age of roughly 37 years was recorded. The week-35 safety follow-up was designated visit V12, and the week-47 end of study was designated visit V13.

The paper's findings and limits, for the study overall: Availability determined which PBMC samples were chosen for TCRB deep sequencing. Immune responses induced by the vaccine were seen in roughly 95% of patients across multiple MHC alleles. No apparent relationship was observed between pseudoprogression and alterations in the top peripheral T cell clonotypes detected by TCRB sequencing. It was noted by the authors that analyses of patient blood samples could not be reproduced owing to sample limitations.

This clone was seen more than once but under ten times. Its antigen is unknown. Per-base qualities were not stored, and no clone one base away is much larger. The receptor library was made with the immunoSEQ multiplex PCR assay. The hsTCRB Kit was used according to the manufacturer's protocol to amplify rearranged TCR beta chain sequences. Sequencing of TCRB libraries was carried out on an Illumina MiSeq. Turning to the authors' computational methods: The proprietary platform of the kit vendor was used for demultiplexing, trimming and gene mapping. Held by TCRdb, this immuneACCESS table contains in-frame sequences only and omits some clones. Under half of the omission traces to an unresolved V gene where checked; the cause of the rest is unknown. V, J and clone size were drawn from that table, and D and trimming were deduced from the DNA. The sample records about 84,000 clones, 70% to 90% of which are singletons. The top ten clones comprise under 6.5% of the sample.

The time point label for this specimen denotes: week 47, end of study. Each vaccine dose was 300 ug of a 20-mer mutant IDH1 peptide in Montanide, given subcutaneously with topical imiquimod. Eight vaccinations were administered to patients in weeks 1, 3, 5, 7, 11, 15, 19 and 23, corresponding to visits V03 through V10. Donors had newly diagnosed WHO grade 3 or 4 IDH1-mutant astrocytomas with loss of nuclear ATRX. The samples were drawn from NOA16, a multicentre, single-arm, open-label phase I trial in Germany that tested a mutant IDH1 peptide vaccine in humans for the first time. Genomic DNA for TCRB sequencing was extracted from EDTA blood using the DNeasy Blood and Tissue Kit. This clonotype was sampled from a man aged 40-55 years with glioma. Here the sequenced sample was PBMCs, taken from a glioma patient whose treatment included an IDH1 peptide vaccine.

The DNA sequence follows: TGTGCCAGCAGTGTTCGGCTCGCGGGCAATCAGCCCCAGCATTTT. Translation gives CASSVRLAGNQPQHF. Here the chain combines TRBV2 and TRBJ1-5, with no confident D gene call. The germline V gene sets CDR1 to SNHLY and CDR2 to FYNNEI. Trimming takes 4 bases from V and 2 bases from J, and the germline ends sit 12 bases apart. The CDR3 holds 15 amino acids from the cysteine to the phenylalanine. Kept here is only the CDR3 DNA, which spans 45 bases and is read in frame from base 1. Beyond the CDR3, the reference TRBV2 and TRBJ1-5 genes provide the residues; the full variable domain reads: EPEVTQTPSHQVTQMGQEVILRCVPISNHLYFYWYRQILGQKVEFLVSFYNNEISEKSEIFDDQFSVERPDGSNFTLKIRSTKLEDSAMYFCASSVRLAGNQPQHFGDGTRLSIL.